This record covers a single T cell receptor (beta chain). Its antigen is undetermined. The CDR3 loop spans 14 amino acids. With 4 bases clipped from V and 1 base from J, the junction kept 2 bases outside the gene matches. Looked up from germline, CDR1 is MDHEN and CDR2 is SYDVKM. PCR involved 60 Vbeta and 13 Jbeta primers. The repertoire was sequenced with immunoSEQ multiplex PCR; TCRdb's copy has only in-frame clones and lacks some. The data hold about 160,000 clones, with roughly 85% observed a single time. This sample stems from a study of cytomegalovirus exposure and HLA in healthy donors. Findings of the study overall: Prediction of most subjects' HLA-A and HLA-B alleles by TCR beta sequences was reportedly accurate. The investigators catalogued 164 TCR beta chains as cytomegalovirus-associated.

This clonotype was obtained from a male donor in good health and CMV-seropositive. Sequencing was done on a sample of PBMCs. V usage is TRBV28 and J usage is TRBJ2-7; 9 nucleotides line up with TRBD1. Written as DNA, the CDR3 is TGTGCCAGCAGTTGGGACAGGGCTTCCTACGAGCAGTACTTC. It yields the protein CASSWDRASYEQYF. Using reference TRBV28 and TRBJ2-7 for the parts outside the CDR3, the full variable domain is DVKVTQSSRYLVKRTGEKVFLECVQDMDHENMFWYRQDPGLGLRLIYFSYDVKMKEKGDIPEGYSVSREKKERFSLILESASTNQTSMYLCASSWDRASYEQYFGPGTRLTVT.